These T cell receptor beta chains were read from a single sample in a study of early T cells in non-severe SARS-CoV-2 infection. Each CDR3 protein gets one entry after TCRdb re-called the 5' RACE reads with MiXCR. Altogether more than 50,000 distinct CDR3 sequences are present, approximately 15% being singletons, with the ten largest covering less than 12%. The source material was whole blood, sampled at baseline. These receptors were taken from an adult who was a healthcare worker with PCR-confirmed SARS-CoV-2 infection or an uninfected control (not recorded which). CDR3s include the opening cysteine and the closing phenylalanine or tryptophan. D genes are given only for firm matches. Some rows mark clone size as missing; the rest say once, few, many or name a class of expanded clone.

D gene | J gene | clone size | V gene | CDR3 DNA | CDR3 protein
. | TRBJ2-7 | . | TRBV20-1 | TGCAGTGCTAGAAGGACTACCTCCCAGCAGTACTTC | CSARRTTSQQYF
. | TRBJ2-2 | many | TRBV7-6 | TGTGCCAGCAGCTTAGCGCTTGGTGGGGAGCTGTTTTTT | CASSLALGGELFF
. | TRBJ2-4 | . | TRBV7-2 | TGTGCCAGCAGCTTAATCGGAACTGGAAACATTCAGTACTTC | CASSLIGTGNIQYF
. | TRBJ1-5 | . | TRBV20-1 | TGCAGTGCTAGAGATAAACCGGAGGGAGCTATCGTTCAGCCCCAGCATTTT | CSARDKPEGAIVQPQHF
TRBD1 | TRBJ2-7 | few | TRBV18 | TGTGCCAGCTCACCGGGTACCCAAGACCCCGACAGGGTAGGTCAAAAGGACGAGCAGTACTTC | CASSPGTQDPDRVGQKDEQYF
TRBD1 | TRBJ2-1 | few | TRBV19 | TGTGCCAGTAGTATCCTAAGCCACAGGGGGCGCAAGGAGCAGTTCTTC | CASSILSHRGRKEQFF
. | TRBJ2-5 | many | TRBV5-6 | TGTGCCAGCAGCTTGGCCTCGAAGGGGATCCAAGAGACCCAGTACTTC | CASSLASKGIQETQYF
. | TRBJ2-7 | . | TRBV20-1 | TGCAGTGCTTCGGGCCTAAGGTTCTACGAGCAGTACTTC | CSASGLRFYEQYF
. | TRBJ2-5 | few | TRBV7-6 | TGTGCCAGCAGCTTGACTGACCAAGAGACCCAGTACTTC | CASSLTDQETQYF
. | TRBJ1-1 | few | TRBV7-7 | TGTGCTAGCAGCATAGACAAAGACACTGAAGCTTTCTTT | CASSIDKDTEAFF
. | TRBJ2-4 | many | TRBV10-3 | TGTGCCATCAGGACAGACTTAGCCAAAAACATTCAGTACTTC | CAIRTDLAKNIQYF
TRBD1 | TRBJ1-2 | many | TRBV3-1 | TGTGCCAGCAGCCAAGGGGACAGGCCGATATCTGGCTACACCTTC | CASSQGDRPISGYTF
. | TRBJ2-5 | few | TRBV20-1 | TGCAGTGCTAGAAACCGGGAACAAGAGACCCAGTACTTC | CSARNREQETQYF
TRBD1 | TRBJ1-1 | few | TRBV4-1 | TGCGCCAGCAGCCGGGACAGGGAGGGGACTGAAGCTTTCTTT | CASSRDREGTEAFF
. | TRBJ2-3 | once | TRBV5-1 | TGCGCCAGCAGCCAGACAGGCACAGATACGCAGTATTTT | CASSQTGTDTQYF
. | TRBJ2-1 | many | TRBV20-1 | TGCAGTGCCAGACGAGGGGGGATTTACAATGAGCAGTTCTTC | CSARRGGIYNEQFF
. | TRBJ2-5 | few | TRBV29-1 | TGCAGCGTTGCGGCGGTCCAAGAGACCCAGTACTTC | CSVAAVQETQYF
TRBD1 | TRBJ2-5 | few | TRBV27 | TGTGCCGCAGGGGGACAAGAGACCCAGTACTTC | CAAGGQETQYF
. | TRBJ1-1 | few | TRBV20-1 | TGCAGTGCTAGATTTCAGGGGCGATCGGAAGCTTTCTTT | CSARFQGRSEAFF
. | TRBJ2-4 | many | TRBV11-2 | TGTGCCAGCAGCTTAAATCAGGGCGCGACTTCCATAGCCAAAAACATTCAGTACTTC | CASSLNQGATSIAKNIQYF
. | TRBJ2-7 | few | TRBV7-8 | TGTGCCAGCAGCTTAGCGCCCCCCGAGGGTGACGAGCAGTACTTC | CASSLAPPEGDEQYF
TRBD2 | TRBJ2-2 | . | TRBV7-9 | TGTGCCAGCACCCCTATGGAGCTAGCGGGACGTCGGGGCGGGGAGCTGTTTTTT | CASTPMELAGRRGGELFF
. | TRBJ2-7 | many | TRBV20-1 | TGCAGTGCTAAGGCAGAATTTTCCTACGAGCAGTACTTC | CSAKAEFSYEQYF
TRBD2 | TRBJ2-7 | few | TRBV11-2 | TGTGCCAGCAGCTTAGTCCCACCGGCTAGCGGTCCCTACGAGCAGTACTTC | CASSLVPPASGPYEQYF
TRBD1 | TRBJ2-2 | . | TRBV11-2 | TGTGCCAGCAGCCACAGACAGGGGGCATACACCGGGGAGCTGTTTTTT | CASSHRQGAYTGELFF
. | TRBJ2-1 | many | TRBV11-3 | TGTGCCAGCAGCTTAGTCGGGGATTACAATGAGCAGTTCTTC | CASSLVGDYNEQFF
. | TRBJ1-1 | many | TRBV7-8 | TGTGCCAGCAGCCTGACAGTGTCGAGCACTGAAGCTTTCTTT | CASSLTVSSTEAFF
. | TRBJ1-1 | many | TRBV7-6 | TGTGCCAGCAGAGGAATGGCTGAAGCTTTCTTT | CASRGMAEAFF
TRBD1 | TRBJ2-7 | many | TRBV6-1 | TGTGCCACCGGCCGCCGGGACAGATTTTACGAGCAGTACTTC | CATGRRDRFYEQYF